This T cell receptor beta chain was observed in a study of identical twins. A few counts support this clonotype. CDR1 and CDR2 from the germline V gene are SGHRS and YFSETQ. The CDR3 runs to 15 residues. V shed 0 bases and J shed 4 bases, with 13 bases lying between them. One entry per CDR3 protein, called by TCRdb with MiXCR from the 5' RACE reads. This sample has hundreds of thousands of distinct CDR3 sequences, with around 21% found just once. Another study also made use of these data, one on T cells expressing NK-cell markers. Turning to that study: Sorting in several experiments was restricted by an anti-gamma-delta TCR antibody to alpha-beta TCR T cells. A few donors' CD3+CD56-NKG2C+ cells were dominated by the same clonotypes.

The sequenced sample was PBMCs. This chain connects TRBV5-1 to TRBJ1-1, with TRBD1 as a possible D gene (5 bases). The clonotype comes from a woman under 30 in good health. The chain's CDR3 is CASSLDGVGATEAFF. CDR3 coding DNA: TGCGCCAGCAGCTTGGATGGGGTAGGGGCCACTGAAGCTTTCTTT.